These T cell receptor beta chains were read from a single sample in a study of OX40 agonist ivuxolimab in advanced cancers. The assay was immunoSEQ multiplex PCR, and TCRdb's table has in-frame clones only and misses some. Among about 68,000 clones, 90% to 95% were seen once, and the ten largest hold approximately 0.32%. Sequenced here: CD4+ or CD8+ T cells sorted from blood, sampled in a trial of the OX40 agonist ivuxolimab. The receptors were sampled from an adult with an advanced solid tumor such as melanoma, head and neck, liver or kidney cancer. Each CDR3 is given with its conserved first and last residue. The D gene is left open where the match is weak. Only some rows state a clone size, as once, few, many or a class for expanded clones.

DNA: TGTGCTAGTGGTTTGGGCGGGGTCGGCGAGCAGTACTTC
CDR3: CASGLGGVGEQYF
J: TRBJ2-7
size: -
D: -
V: TRBV12-5

DNA: TGTGCCAGCAGCTTGGAACGGGCGGGAGGTATCAATGAGCAGTTCTTC
CDR3: CASSLERAGGINEQFF
J: TRBJ2-1
size: few
D: TRBD2
V: TRBV7-9

DNA: TGTGCCAGCAGTGAACTAGCGGGAGTGTACGAGCAGTACTTC
CDR3: CASSELAGVYEQYF
J: TRBJ2-7
size: -
D: TRBD2
V: TRBV6-1

DNA: TGTGCCAGTAGGATGACAGTCGACAATGAGCAGTTCTTC
CDR3: CASRMTVDNEQFF
J: TRBJ2-1
size: -
D: -
V: TRBV19

DNA: TGCGCCAGCAGCCTAAACAGGGGTCCCTACGAGCAGTACTTC
CDR3: CASSLNRGPYEQYF
J: TRBJ2-7
size: -
D: TRBD1
V: TRBV4-1

DNA: TGTGCCAGTATCGACGTCAGGGGCACCGGGGAGCTGTTTTTT
CDR3: CASIDVRGTGELFF
J: TRBJ2-2
size: -
D: -
V: TRBV6-1

DNA: TGTGCCATCAGTGAGGGTCTGGCCCCATGGAGTGAGCAGTTCTTC
CDR3: CAISEGLAPWSEQFF
J: TRBJ2-1
size: -
D: -
V: TRBV10-3

DNA: TGTGCCAGCAGTAACCCGACAGGGGGTATCCAAGAGACCCAGTACTTC
CDR3: CASSNPTGGIQETQYF
J: TRBJ2-5
size: -
D: TRBD1
V: TRBV25-1

DNA: TGTGCCCAGACACAGGACACCAGAGATAACTATGGCTACACCTTC
CDR3: CAQTQDTRDNYGYTF
J: TRBJ1-2
size: -
D: -
V: TRBV30

DNA: TGTGCCAGTAGTATAGCCGGGACCAACAACTACGAGCAGTACTTC
CDR3: CASSIAGTNNYEQYF
J: TRBJ2-7
size: -
D: -
V: TRBV19

DNA: TGCGCCAGCAGCCATACGCCTTTGCAAACTAGCACAGATACGCAGTATTTT
CDR3: CASSHTPLQTSTDTQYF
J: TRBJ2-3
size: -
D: -
V: TRBV4-1

DNA: TGTGCCAGCGGCCCGGTGGGCCCCCAAGATGAGCAGTTCTTC
CDR3: CASGPVGPQDEQFF
J: TRBJ2-1
size: -
D: -
V: TRBV5-4

DNA: TGTGCTAGTGGTAGACTAGCGGGGAACACAGATACGCAGTATTTT
CDR3: CASGRLAGNTDTQYF
J: TRBJ2-3
size: once
D: TRBD2
V: TRBV12-5

DNA: TGTGCCAGCAGCAGGGGATACGAAAAACTGTTTTTT
CDR3: CASSRGYEKLFF
J: TRBJ1-4
size: once
D: -
V: TRBV7-9

DNA: TGTGCCAGCTCACCATGGGTAGCGGGAGTGTCGTCAGGAGAGACCCAGTACTTC
CDR3: CASSPWVAGVSSGETQYF
J: TRBJ2-5
size: -
D: TRBD2
V: TRBV18

DNA: TGTGCCAGCAGCCAAGATCGCGCGGACTTAGTCGGTGAAAAACTGTTTTTT
CDR3: CASSQDRADLVGEKLFF
J: TRBJ1-4
size: few
D: -
V: TRBV14

DNA: TGCGCCAGCAGTGAGTGGGGGGACAAAAATCAGCCCCAGCATTTT
CDR3: CASSEWGDKNQPQHF
J: TRBJ1-5
size: -
D: -
V: TRBV10-2

DNA: TGTGCCTGGGCAAATAGCTACGGAAACACCATATATTTT
CDR3: CAWANSYGNTIYF
J: TRBJ1-3
size: -
D: -
V: TRBV30

DNA: TGTGCCAGCAGTAGGTTGAGGACAGTTACAACGAACACTGAAGCTTTCTTT
CDR3: CASSRLRTVTTNTEAFF
J: TRBJ1-1
size: -
D: -
V: TRBV27

DNA: TGTGCCAGCAGTTCCGGGACAAGATTTTCCACAGATACGCAGTATTTT
CDR3: CASSSGTRFSTDTQYF
J: TRBJ2-3
size: -
D: -
V: TRBV6-5

DNA: TGTGCCGGACAGTCAGGGGGCAACCTTGGGACCCAGTACTTC
CDR3: CAGQSGGNLGTQYF
J: TRBJ2-5
size: -
D: TRBD1
V: TRBV30

DNA: TGTGCCAGTAGTATACTAGCTGCCGGCACAGATACGCAGTATTTT
CDR3: CASSILAAGTDTQYF
J: TRBJ2-3
size: -
D: -
V: TRBV19

DNA: TGCGCCAGCAGTGAGAGTGGGGGGGGAGAGACCCAGTACTTC
CDR3: CASSESGGGETQYF
J: TRBJ2-5
size: -
D: TRBD2
V: TRBV10-2

DNA: TGTGCCAGTAGTTGGAGGATGGCAGGGGGTACCTTGGGCAATCAGCCCCAGCATTTT
CDR3: CASSWRMAGGTLGNQPQHF
J: TRBJ1-5
size: -
D: TRBD1
V: TRBV19

DNA: TGTGCCAGCAGCTTAGGGGTTTTCGGCTACACCTTC
CDR3: CASSLGVFGYTF
J: TRBJ1-2
size: -
D: -
V: TRBV7-8

DNA: TGTGCCAGCAGTTTAGACACGGGGTACTCTGGAAACACCATATATTTT
CDR3: CASSLDTGYSGNTIYF
J: TRBJ1-3
size: -
D: -
V: TRBV6-5

DNA: TGTGCCAGCCAACTAGTGAGCTCCTATAATTCACCCCTCCACTTT
CDR3: CASQLVSSYNSPLHF
J: TRBJ1-6
size: -
D: -
V: TRBV2

DNA: TGTGCCAGCAGCCCCACCGGGGGGACTAGCGGGAGGTACACAGATACGCAGTATTTT
CDR3: CASSPTGGTSGRYTDTQYF
J: TRBJ2-3
size: -
D: TRBD2
V: TRBV4-2

DNA: TGTGCCAGCAGCTATTTAATGATACCTAACTATGGCTACACCTTC
CDR3: CASSYLMIPNYGYTF
J: TRBJ1-2
size: -
D: -
V: TRBV28

DNA: TGTGCCAGCTCACCGGACAGGGCAACCACTGAAGCTTTCTTT
CDR3: CASSPDRATTEAFF
J: TRBJ1-1
size: -
D: TRBD1
V: TRBV18

DNA: TGCAGGACAGGGGGCTTCAATGAGCAGTTCTTC
CDR3: CRTGGFNEQFF
J: TRBJ2-1
size: -
D: TRBD1
V: TRBV20-1

DNA: TGTGCCAGCAGAAAAGCGGGAGGGCCCTACAATGAGCAGTTCTTC
CDR3: CASRKAGGPYNEQFF
J: TRBJ2-1
size: -
D: TRBD2
V: TRBV27

DNA: TGCGCCAGCAGTGGAAGCCCAACTAGCGGGAATACAGATACGCAGTATTTT
CDR3: CASSGSPTSGNTDTQYF
J: TRBJ2-3
size: -
D: TRBD2
V: TRBV10-1

DNA: TGTGCCATCAGTGAGTCGGTAAGGCGGACTGAAGCTTTCTTT
CDR3: CAISESVRRTEAFF
J: TRBJ1-1
size: -
D: -
V: TRBV10-3

DNA: TGTGCCAGCAGTTTGGGGGGCTGGGTTAACTACGAGCAGTACTTC
CDR3: CASSLGGWVNYEQYF
J: TRBJ2-7
size: once
D: -
V: TRBV28

DNA: TGCAGTGCTAGGGACATTTACGAGCAGTACTTC
CDR3: CSARDIYEQYF
J: TRBJ2-7
size: -
D: -
V: TRBV20-1

DNA: TGTGCCAGCAAGCTAGAGTCCAGGGCCTACGAGCAGTACTTC
CDR3: CASKLESRAYEQYF
J: TRBJ2-7
size: -
D: -
V: TRBV7-9

DNA: TGCAGCGTTCGGGCCACGGGAGGGTCGGGCACCGGGGAGCTGTTTTTT
CDR3: CSVRATGGSGTGELFF
J: TRBJ2-2
size: -
D: TRBD2
V: TRBV29-1

DNA: TGTGCCAGCAGTGAGTCGGGACCAAACGGCTACACCTTC
CDR3: CASSESGPNGYTF
J: TRBJ1-2
size: -
D: -
V: TRBV6-1

DNA: TGTGCCAGCTCCTACTCCCAGGGCCAGAACACTGAAGCTTTCTTT
CDR3: CASSYSQGQNTEAFF
J: TRBJ1-1
size: -
D: -
V: TRBV18

DNA: TGTGCCAGCAGTTACTCAGATAGCGCAGGCTACAATGAGCAGTTCTTC
CDR3: CASSYSDSAGYNEQFF
J: TRBJ2-1
size: -
D: -
V: TRBV6-6

DNA: TGCGCCAGCAGTAAAACAGGGGGGACCGGGGAGCTGTTTTTT
CDR3: CASSKTGGTGELFF
J: TRBJ2-2
size: -
D: TRBD1
V: TRBV10-2

DNA: TGTGCCAGCAGCGTCGTACTGAACACCGGGGAGCTGTTTTTT
CDR3: CASSVVLNTGELFF
J: TRBJ2-2
size: -
D: -
V: TRBV9

DNA: TGTGCCAGTAGGGACAGGACAAACTATGGCTACACCTTC
CDR3: CASRDRTNYGYTF
J: TRBJ1-2
size: -
D: TRBD1
V: TRBV19

DNA: TGCGCCAGCAGCCCCTGGGGACTAGCGGACTACAATGAGCAGTTCTTC
CDR3: CASSPWGLADYNEQFF
J: TRBJ2-1
size: -
D: TRBD2
V: TRBV5-1

DNA: TGTGCCAGCAGATCTTACAATGAGCAGTTCTTC
CDR3: CASRSYNEQFF
J: TRBJ2-1
size: -
D: -
V: TRBV6-1

DNA: TGTGCCAGTAGGCCGACTAGCGGGAGAGCCGACGAGCAGTACTTC
CDR3: CASRPTSGRADEQYF
J: TRBJ2-7
size: -
D: TRBD2
V: TRBV19

DNA: TGTGCCAGCAGCCCCACGGGACTAGCGGGAGACGGTGAGCAGTACTTC
CDR3: CASSPTGLAGDGEQYF
J: TRBJ2-7
size: -
D: TRBD2
V: TRBV2

DNA: TGCGCCAGCAGTTCATCGGGAGCTTACAATGAGCAGTTCTTC
CDR3: CASSSSGAYNEQFF
J: TRBJ2-1
size: -
D: -
V: TRBV10-1

DNA: TGTGCCAGCAGCTTGACCGCGGGAGGGCCCGGGGAGCTGTTTTTT
CDR3: CASSLTAGGPGELFF
J: TRBJ2-2
size: -
D: TRBD2
V: TRBV5-4

DNA: TGTGCCAGCAGTCGTGAAGCGGGAGTCCAAGAGACCCAGTACTTC
CDR3: CASSREAGVQETQYF
J: TRBJ2-5
size: -
D: TRBD2
V: TRBV27

DNA: TGTGCCAGCAGCTCCTACTTCGAACAGGGGACCGGGGAGCTGTTTTTT
CDR3: CASSSYFEQGTGELFF
J: TRBJ2-2
size: -
D: TRBD1
V: TRBV11-3

DNA: TGTGCCAGCAGTTACTCGCGGGGGGGTAATCAGCCCCAGCATTTT
CDR3: CASSYSRGGNQPQHF
J: TRBJ1-5
size: few
D: -
V: TRBV6-5